Listed below are T cell receptor beta chains from one sample, sequenced in a study of T-cell memory formation after mild COVID-19. A single record per CDR3 protein comes from TCRdb applying MiXCR to the 5' RACE reads. The data show roughly 370,000 distinct CDR3 sequences, about 16% seen once. Sequencing was done on a sample of PBMCs or a T cell subset sorted from them (not recorded which). Receptors were obtained from a man younger than 35 who had mild COVID-19 (a few samples of this study predate the infection). Cell type and time point are not known. CDR3s include the opening cysteine and the closing phenylalanine or tryptophan.

TRBV7-2,13,TRBJ2-4,CASSGVAKNIQYF
TRBV7-9,14,TRBJ2-3,CASSLLEREDTQYF
TRBV9,13,TRBJ2-2,CASSVTGTGELFF
TRBV3-1,16,TRBJ2-3,CASSQVRGGRTDTQYF
TRBV7-2,14,TRBJ2-5,CASSLPVFQETQYF
TRBV5-1,16,TRBJ1-4,CASSASRASQNEKLFF
TRBV27,13,TRBJ1-6,CASSLQGTSPLHF
TRBV15,14,TRBJ2-5,CATSRDPAQETQYF
TRBV7-9,11,TRBJ1-2,CASSSDYGYTF
TRBV28,16,TRBJ2-3,CASSNRAGEPTDTQYF